Each of the 9 T cell receptor beta chains below was sequenced from the same sample in a study of T-cell memory formation after mild COVID-19. TCRdb ran MiXCR on the 5' RACE reads and lists one entry per CDR3 protein. The sample has about 470,000 distinct CDR3 sequences, about 23% seen once. Input material: PBMCs or a T cell subset sorted from them (not recorded which). The receptors come from an adult woman who had mild COVID-19 (a few samples of this study predate the infection). Cell type and time point are not known.

The V gene is TRBV11-3, the J gene TRBJ2-1; 7 bases are a match to TRBD2. This CDR3 contains 14 residues. Germline CDR1 is SGHNT and CDR2 is YENEEA. Trimming removed 0 bases from V and 6 bases from J; junction bases left unmatched: 2. The CDR3 sequence: CASSLEGGSNEQFF. For the CDR3, the DNA is TGTGCCAGCAGCTTAGAGGGAGGGAGCAATGAGCAGTTCTTC.

The CDR3 region is CASSRRTGHRANTGELFF. CDR3 nucleotides: TGTGCCAGCAGCCGTCGAACGGGACACCGCGCGAACACCGGGGAGCTGTTTTTT. The rearrangement uses TRBV21-1 and TRBJ2-2; TRBD1 reflects the table's D call only, with no check against the DNA. TRBV21-1 is marked as a pseudogene. This CDR3 is built from 18 residues.

The chain recombines TRBV12-3 or TRBV12-4 with TRBJ2-5; 11 positions agree with TRBD2. The trim removed 6 bases at V and 5 bases at J, leaving 5 bases unmatched. The CDR3 loop spans 14 amino acids. CDR3 nucleotides: TGTGCCAGCAGCCCGACTAGCGGGGCTGAGACCCAGTACTTC. This encodes CASSPTSGAETQYF.

The J gene is TRBJ2-7, the V gene TRBV19; 7 bases fit TRBD2. Per the germline V gene, CDR1 is LNHDA and CDR2 is SQIVND (reference sequence). The CDR3 covers 14 residues. Trimming took 6 bases from V and 4 from J; bases not matched to a gene: 9. CDR3 in DNA: TGTGCCAGTAGAAGGGGAGCGGGGAGATACGAGCAGTACTTC. Amino acids: CASRRGAGRYEQYF.

The genes are TRBV7-8 and TRBJ1-6; tentatively, D is TRBD1 (5 bases). V was trimmed by 1 base and J by 6 bases, leaving 10 bases between them. CDR1 is SGHVS and CDR2 is FQNEAQ in the germline V gene. The CDR3 totals 15 residues. The CDR3 coding sequence is TGTGCCAGCAGCTTAGGAGACAGCCCTAATTCACCCCTCCACTTT. This codes for CASSLGDSPNSPLHF.

The rearrangement uses TRBV6-5 and TRBJ2-3; 8 nucleotides agree with TRBD1. The CDR3 is 13 amino acids. CDR1 and CDR2 from the germline V gene are MNHEY and SVGAGI. The V segment lost 2 bases and the J segment 10 bases; nucleotides outside the gene matches: 5. The CDR3 loop is CASSYTDREAQYF. DNA of the CDR3: TGTGCCAGCAGTTACACGGACAGGGAGGCGCAGTATTTT.

At least ten counts were recorded for this clonotype. The CDR3 nucleotides are TGTGCCAGCAGTTACAGCGGGTACAATGAGCAGTTCTTC. Translated: CASSYSGYNEQFF. The V call is TRBV6-2 or TRBV6-3, the J call TRBJ2-1; TRBD2 is a possible D gene (6 bases). V shed 2 bases and J shed 4 bases, with 6 bases lying between them. The CDR3 is made up of 13 amino acids. Germline CDR1 MNHEY, CDR2 SVGEGT.

The chain joins TRBV4-1 to TRBJ2-7, with TRBD2 matching over 7 bases. This CDR3 contains 18 residues. Germline CDR1 and CDR2: MGHRA and YSYEKL. Losses at the gene ends were 1 base for V and 1 base for J; bases not matched to a gene: 13. CDR3 DNA: TGCGCCAGCAGCCAAGTACCCTCTTTAGCTAGCGGATCCTACGAGCAGTACTTC. Translating it yields CASSQVPSLASGSYEQYF.

V gene TRBV5-1 combines with J gene TRBJ2-7, with 7 bases that match TRBD2. Germline assignment: CDR1 SGHRS and CDR2 YFSETQ. V lost 7 bases and J lost 2; bases outside the gene matches: 6. The CDR3 is 13 amino acids. The CDR3 DNA is TGCGCCAGCCGTCGGGGGGTACCCTACGAGCAGTACTTC. As protein: CASRRGVPYEQYF.